This paragraph reports one T cell receptor (beta chain). Its antigen is not known. These data come from a study of cytomegalovirus exposure and HLA in healthy donors. Study overall: The 95 million to 120 million unique TCR beta sequences, from about 180 million T cells, were found by an earlier analysis.

60 Vbeta and 13 Jbeta primers were used in PCR. Sequencing was performed with immunoSEQ multiplex PCR; in TCRdb, only in-frame clones are kept and a portion is missing. The sample lists approximately 150,000 clones; 80% were seen once. The study, taken as a whole, reports: Serostatus for CMV was the only available immune exposure information. Analysis was carried out at a later point, and it linked a missense DCLRE1C variant to TCR beta V- and J-gene trimming. It was reportedly the case that the classifier diagnosed cytomegalovirus status with high specificity and sensitivity.

J was trimmed by 4 bases and V by 6 bases; bases with no gene match: 8. The CDR3 is made up of 14 amino acids. Germline V gene sequence: CDR1 SGHAT, CDR2 FQNNGV. The rearrangement links TRBV11-2 to TRBJ2-7; 8 nucleotides line up with TRBD2. The sequence was collected from a man aged 18 to 29 in good health and CMV-seropositive. Material for sequencing was PBMCs. As DNA, the CDR3 is TGTGCCAGCAGTATAATAGCGGGGTCTTACGAGCAGTACTTC. This translates into CASSIIAGSYEQYF.